The 18 T cell receptor beta chains in this list originate from one sample, sequenced in a study of T-cell reconstitution after alpha-beta-depleted transplantation in children. This sample's TCRbeta library carried unique molecular identifier barcodes. TCRdb reprocessed the PCR reads with MiXCR, giving one entry per CDR3 protein. The table includes 120,000 to 150,000 distinct CDR3 sequences, 8.8% detected once. Specimen: PBMCs, mostly from graft donor cells, collected 180 days after TCRalphabeta/CD19-depleted stem cell transplant. The origin of the receptors is a female patient between 2 and 10 years old who had a stem cell transplant for congenital amegakaryocytic thrombocytopenia, so the T cells may come from the graft donor.

Many counts were recorded for this clonotype. This sequence joins TRBV10-2 and TRBJ1-1; TRBD1 matches at 7 bases. The CDR3 totals 16 residues. Germline loops: CDR1 WSHSY, CDR2 SAAADI. The junction had 8 bases not matched to a gene; V was cut back by 0 bases and J by 4 bases. The DNA of the CDR3 is TGCGCCAGCAGTGAGTCAGGGGGCGCTTCTTCCACTGAAGCTTTCTTT. As protein: CASSESGGASSTEAFF.

This clonotype has at least ten counts. V gene TRBV9 combines with J gene TRBJ2-1, with D possibly matching TRBD2 (5 bases). Germline CDR1 reads SGDLS; CDR2 reads YYNGEE. The CDR3 length is 15 residues. Between the trimmed V and J ends, which lost 1 base and 6 bases, there was a span of 14 bases. CDR3 DNA sequence: TGTGCCAGCAGCGTACGGGCTAGCATCCGCAATGAGCAGTTCTTC. Translating it yields CASSVRASIRNEQFF.

Only a few counts were recorded for this clonotype. V and J are TRBV6-2 or TRBV6-3 and TRBJ1-5, with D possibly TRBD1 on 6 matching bases. V lost 0 bases to trimming and J lost 5 bases, with 17 bases between them. In germline, CDR1 is MNHEY, CDR2 SVGEGT. CDR3 length: 17 amino acids. This CDR3 reads CASSYSVGGLRDQPQHF. The CDR3 nucleotides are TGTGCCAGCAGTTACTCCGTGGGGGGCCTGAGGGATCAGCCCCAGCATTTT.

This clonotype was seen ten or more times. The gene calls are TRBV6-1 and TRBJ2-6; D is unresolved. Trimming took off 10 bases at V and 0 bases at J, with 7 bases between the two ends. This CDR3 has 13 amino acids. Germline V gene sequence: CDR1 MNHNS, CDR2 SASEGT. CDR3 nucleotide sequence: TGTGCCACCGTAGCCTCTGGGGCCAACGTCCTGACTTTC. This gives the protein CATVASGANVLTF.

The chain links TRBV6-2 or TRBV6-3 to TRBJ1-1; 11 bases match TRBD1. CDR1 is MNHEY, CDR2 SVGEGT, per germline. The J segment lost 5 bases and the V segment lost 2 bases, leaving 7 bases of the junction unmatched. The CDR3 has 16 amino acids. The CDR3 reads CASSYVGQGARTEAFF. Written as DNA, the CDR3 is TGTGCCAGCAGTTACGTCGGACAGGGGGCGCGAACTGAAGCTTTCTTT.

This clonotype has just a few counts. The chain employs TRBV5-1 and TRBJ2-7, with 7 bases identical to TRBD1. V gave up 4 bases and J gave up 2 bases; unmatched junction bases: 6. CDR1 is SGHRS and CDR2 is YFSETQ in the germline V gene. This CDR3 region has 14 residues. Here the CDR3 reads CASSPRDSAYEQYF. CDR3 coding DNA: TGCGCCAGCAGCCCCCGGGACAGTGCCTACGAGCAGTACTTC.

This clonotype was recorded at least ten times. The chain joins TRBV4-2 to TRBJ2-1; TRBD2 agrees at 13 bases. The CDR3 totals 19 residues. Losses at the gene ends were 4 bases for V and 7 bases for J; bases not matched to a gene: 16. Germline assignment: CDR1 LGHNA and CDR2 YNFKEQ. CDR3: CASSPGSQLAGGVVNEQFF. The CDR3 nucleotides read TGTGCCAGCAGCCCCGGAAGCCAACTAGCGGGAGGGGTTGTAAATGAGCAGTTCTTC.

The table lists this clonotype with many counts. This sequence joins TRBV11-2 and TRBJ2-1; no reliable D call. The CDR3 is 13 amino acids. V shed 3 bases and J shed 2 bases, with 5 bases lying between them. Germline V gene sequence: CDR1 SGHAT, CDR2 FQNNGV. CDR3 region: CASSFGAYNEQFF. For the CDR3, the DNA is TGTGCCAGCAGCTTTGGGGCCTACAATGAGCAGTTCTTC.

This clonotype came up many times. This chain uses TRBV12-3 or TRBV12-4 with TRBJ1-2; D uncertain. This CDR3 contains 13 residues. V dropped 6 bases and J dropped 4 bases, with 12 bases sitting between them. CDR3 bases: TGTGCCAGCAGCCCCGACGGAATCTATGGCTACACCTTC. Translating it yields CASSPDGIYGYTF.

This rearrangement joins TRBV5-1 to TRBJ2-3; no firm D call. The CDR3 is 14 amino acids. Trimming took off 3 bases at V and 3 bases at J, with 11 bases between the two ends. CDR1 SGHRS and CDR2 YFSETQ come from the germline V gene. The CDR3 DNA follows: TGCGCCAGCAGCTCCCCTTCGGGTACAGATACGCAGTATTTT. It is translated as CASSSPSGTDTQYF.

This clonotype was detected ten times or more. This sequence joins TRBV7-9 and TRBJ2-5; TRBD2 agrees at 13 bases. The CDR3 consists of 14 residues. In germline, CDR1 is SEHNR, CDR2 FQNEAQ (reference sequence). With V trimmed by 4 bases and J by 4 bases, 0 bases remained unmatched. The CDR3: CASSWTSGRETQYF. The CDR3 DNA sequence: TGTGCCAGCAGCTGGACTAGCGGGAGAGAGACCCAGTACTTC.

This clonotype was counted between two and nine times. CDR3 nucleotide sequence: TGTGCCAGCATCCCCTCGGGACTAGCGGGAGTCTACGAGCAGTACTTC. This gives the protein CASIPSGLAGVYEQYF. V usage is TRBV6-2 or TRBV6-3 and J usage is TRBJ2-7; TRBD2 agrees at 14 bases. V lost 7 bases to trimming and J lost 3 bases; unmatched junction nucleotides: 8. From germline, CDR1 is MNHEY and CDR2 SVGEGT. There are 16 residues in the CDR3.

This clonotype was counted many times. The chain joins TRBV29-1 to TRBJ1-1; D call uncertain. Looked up from germline, CDR1 is SQVTM and CDR2 is ANQGSEA. With 6 bases removed from V and 4 bases from J, the gap between germline ends came to 9 bases. This CDR3 region has 11 residues. CDR3 amino acids: CSVRGGTEAFF. The CDR3 nucleotides are TGCAGCGTCCGGGGAGGCACTGAAGCTTTCTTT.

Ten or more counts support this clonotype. The chain employs TRBV6-1 and TRBJ2-4; a weak D match, TRBD2 (6 bases). Germline V gives CDR1 MNHNS, CDR2 SASEGT. The length of the CDR3 is 15 residues. Trimming took off 8 bases at V and 5 bases at J, with 19 bases between the two ends. The CDR3 is CASGRDSGWENIQYF. CDR3 nucleotides: TGTGCCAGCGGCAGGGACTCGGGTTGGGAAAACATTCAGTACTTC.

This clonotype was detected ten times or more. The chain has TRBV5-4 and TRBJ2-5, with 11 nucleotides matching TRBD2. The V segment lost 7 bases and the J segment 5 bases; nucleotides outside the gene matches: 4. CDR3 length equals 13 residues. The germline V gene encodes CDR1 SGHNT and CDR2 YYREEE (reference sequence). The CDR3 bases are TGTGCCAGCTGGTCTAGCGGGAGGGAGACCCAGTACTTC. It specifies CASWSSGRETQYF.

In the case of this clonotype: A much bigger clone sits one base away, suggesting this may be a read error. The chain has TRBV18 and TRBJ1-1; the D is unclear. The CDR3 consists of 12 residues. Trimming stripped 6 bases from V and 9 bases from J, with 14 bases between. Germline V gene sequence: CDR1 KGHSH, CDR2 LQKENI. The CDR3 protein is CASSTKDGQAFF. DNA of the CDR3: TGTGCCAGCTCCACCAAGGACGGGCAAGCTTTCTTT.

A note on this clonotype: This may come from a read error, since a much larger clone is one base off. The chain combines TRBV28 with TRBJ1-2; D possibly corresponds to TRBD1 (6 bases). The CDR3 is 14 residues long. Germline V gene data show CDR1 as MDHEN and CDR2 as SYDVKM. The V gene lost 7 bases and the J gene lost 4 bases, with 16 bases spanning the gap. The DNA of the CDR3 is TGTGCCAGCATTCTCGGACAGCCCTTCTATGGCTACACCTTC. This sequence encodes CASILGQPFYGYTF.

This clonotype was picked up many times. J is TRBJ2-5 and V is TRBV7-7, with D perhaps matching TRBD1 (5 bases). This CDR3 contains 14 residues. Per germline, CDR1 SSHAT and CDR2 FNYEAQ (reference sequence). V shed 2 bases and J shed 4 bases, with 11 bases lying between them. The CDR3 reads CASSLFWGSETQYF. The CDR3 nucleotides read TGTGCCAGCAGCTTATTCTGGGGCTCAGAGACCCAGTACTTC. The entire variable domain, with the rest obtained from reference TRBV7-7 and TRBJ2-5, is as follows: GAGVSQSPRYKVTKRGQDVTLRCDPISSHATLYWYQQALGQGPEFLTYFNYEAQPDKSGLPSDRFSAERPEGSISTLTIQRTEQRDSAMYRCASSLFWGSETQYFGPGTRLLVL.